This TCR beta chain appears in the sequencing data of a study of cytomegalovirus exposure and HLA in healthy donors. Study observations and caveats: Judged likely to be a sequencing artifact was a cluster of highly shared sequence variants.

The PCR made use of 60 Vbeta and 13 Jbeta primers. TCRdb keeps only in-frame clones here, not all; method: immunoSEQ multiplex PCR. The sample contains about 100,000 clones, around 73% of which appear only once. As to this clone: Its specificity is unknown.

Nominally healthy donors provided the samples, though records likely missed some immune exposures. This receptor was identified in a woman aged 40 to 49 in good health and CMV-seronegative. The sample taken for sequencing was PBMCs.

CDR3 sequence: CASSLGGLAGVVEQYF. The CDR3 DNA is TGTGCCAGCAGCCTTGGCGGGCTAGCGGGGGTGGTGGAGCAGTACTTC. V gene TRBV14 combines with J gene TRBJ2-7; 10 bases are shared with TRBD2. The V and J ends lost 4 bases and 7 bases, in that order; junction bases with no gene match: 13. This CDR3 is built from 16 residues. The germline V gene has CDR1 SGHDN and CDR2 FVKESK.